This entry features one T cell receptor (beta chain) sequence. Germline CDR1 and CDR2: MGHRA and YSYEKL. This CDR3 has 14 amino acids. V gave up 4 bases and J gave up 5 bases; unmatched junction bases: 3. This specimen belongs to a study of blood T cell repertoires in COVID-19. Clones were sequenced by immunoSEQ multiplex PCR, and TCRdb holds only the in-frame ones, with some missing. The sample shows under 250,000 clones, around 83% of them seen only once. The sequenced sample consisted of peripheral blood. The receptor was isolated from a human donor in a cohort sampled during active COVID-19. This chain connects TRBV4-1 to TRBJ2-2, with 8 bases matching TRBD1. The CDR3 loop reads CASSLTGGTGELFF. The CDR3 DNA follows: TGCGCCAGCAGCCTAACAGGGGGAACCGGGGAGCTGTTTTTT.